This is a list of T cell receptor beta chains from one sample in a study of response to subunit inactivated influenza vaccine. TCRdb reprocessed the RT-PCR reads with MiXCR, giving one entry per CDR3 protein. Among 610,000 or so distinct CDR3 sequences, 14% were seen once, and the ten largest hold 11%. The sequenced sample was PBMCs from blood, obtained 11 to 12 days after vaccination. The receptors stem from a man aged 50-59 years who received an inactivated influenza vaccine. CDR3s include the opening cysteine and the closing phenylalanine or tryptophan. The order of the fields is clone size, J gene, V gene, D gene, CDR3 protein, CDR3 DNA. The D gene is left open where the match is weak. The size field is filled for only some rows; it gives once, few, many or a size class.

>-|TRBJ1-4|TRBV3-1|-
CASTDSEVEKLFF
TGTGCCAGCACGGACAGCGAAGTTGAAAAACTGTTTTTT
>-|TRBJ2-3|TRBV7-2|-
CASSLLGSVSTDTQYF
TGTGCCAGCAGCTTACTAGGGTCGGTCAGCACAGATACGCAGTATTTT
>few|TRBJ2-7|TRBV5-6|-
CASSLNHEQYF
TGTGCCAGCAGCTTAAACCACGAGCAGTACTTC
>few|TRBJ1-1|TRBV2|-
CASSDLPPGTEAFF
TGTGCCAGCAGTGACCTCCCCCCCGGCACTGAAGCTTTCTTT
>-|TRBJ1-1|TRBV5-8|-
CASIRAFLRAQNTEAFF
TGTGCCAGCATCCGAGCCTTTCTGCGGGCCCAGAACACTGAAGCTTTCTTT
>once|TRBJ2-1|TRBV4-2|TRBD2
CASSHLPGLAGGLRRNEQFF
TGTGCCAGCAGCCATCTACCGGGACTAGCGGGGGGGCTTAGGAGAAATGAGCAGTTCTTC
>-|TRBJ2-6|TRBV29-1|-
CSVQDRHSGANVLTF
TGCAGCGTGCAAGACAGGCACTCTGGGGCCAACGTCCTGACTTTC
>-|TRBJ2-5|TRBV30|-
CAWSAYRVTVQETQYF
TGTGCCTGGAGTGCATACAGGGTGACCGTTCAAGAGACCCAGTACTTC
>-|TRBJ1-5|TRBV20-1|-
CSARVGSSDSNQPQHF
TGCAGTGCTAGAGTCGGGAGTTCAGATAGCAATCAGCCCCAGCATTTT
>-|TRBJ2-1|TRBV5-6|TRBD2
CASSSTSWVYNEQFF
TGTGCCAGCAGCTCGACTAGCTGGGTCTACAATGAGCAGTTCTTC
>few|TRBJ1-6|TRBV6-4|TRBD1
CASSEISGTGISPLHF
TGTGCCAGCAGTGAGATCTCCGGGACAGGCATTTCACCCCTCCACTTT
>few|TRBJ1-5|TRBV12-3/TRBV12-4|-
CASSPLGASNQPQHF
TGTGCCAGCAGTCCTCTGGGGGCTAGCAATCAGCCCCAGCATTTT
>-|TRBJ2-3|TRBV28|TRBD2
CASSFPRRTSGSGSTDTQYF
TGTGCCAGCAGTTTCCCCCGAAGGACTAGCGGGAGTGGGAGTACAGATACGCAGTATTTT
>few|TRBJ1-3|TRBV4-1|-
CASSQEGRNSGNTIYF
TGCGCCAGCAGCCAAGAGGGACGAAACTCTGGAAACACCATATATTTT
>few|TRBJ1-5|TRBV20-1|-
CSARERGVGGNQPQHF
TGCAGTGCTAGAGAGAGGGGCGTAGGTGGCAATCAGCCCCAGCATTTT
>-|TRBJ2-3|TRBV12-3/TRBV12-4|-
CATRWGGGTDTQYF
TGTGCCACACGCTGGGGGGGCGGGACAGATACGCAGTATTTT
>-|TRBJ2-2|TRBV5-1|-
CASSLVESGNTGELFF
TGCGCCAGCAGCTTGGTGGAGTCGGGGAACACCGGGGAGCTGTTTTTT
>few|TRBJ2-3|TRBV7-2|TRBD2
CASSLAPGGRLDTQYF
TGTGCCAGCAGCTTAGCCCCTGGCGGGAGATTAGATACGCAGTATTTT
>-|TRBJ2-7|TRBV2|TRBD1
CASSSDRYSYEQYF
TGTGCCAGCAGTTCGGACAGGTACTCCTACGAGCAGTACTTC
>-|TRBJ2-1|TRBV19|TRBD2
CASSMGGRALNEQFF
TGTGCCAGTAGTATGGGCGGGAGGGCCTTAAATGAGCAGTTCTTC
>many|TRBJ2-2|TRBV6-5|TRBD1
CASSYSRTGGFGELFF
TGTGCCAGCAGTTACTCCCGGACAGGGGGTTTCGGGGAGCTGTTTTTT
>few|TRBJ2-7|TRBV10-3|TRBD2
CAISESRLAGVGEQYF
TGTGCCATCAGTGAGTCCAGGCTAGCGGGAGTGGGCGAGCAGTACTTC
>few|TRBJ2-2|TRBV11-2|-
CASSLDRPAGNTGELFF
TGTGCCAGCAGCTTAGATCGGCCGGCTGGTAACACCGGGGAGCTGTTTTTT
>-|TRBJ1-5|TRBV28|TRBD1
CASSLGDRGNQPQHF
TGTGCCAGCAGTTTGGGGGACAGGGGCAATCAGCCCCAGCATTTT
>many|TRBJ2-1|TRBV5-5|-
CASSSISFEQFF
TGTGCCAGCAGCTCCATATCTTTTGAGCAGTTCTTC
>-|TRBJ1-1|TRBV10-3|TRBD1
CAISDNLDRGAFF
TGTGCCATCAGTGACAATCTCGACAGGGGAGCTTTCTTT
>few|TRBJ2-6|TRBV4-2|-
CASSQAYLAGANVLTF
TGTGCCAGCAGCCAGGCGTACCTAGCTGGGGCCAACGTCCTGACTTTC
>many|TRBJ2-2|TRBV7-2|TRBD2
CASSPTRGEPNTGELFF
TGTGCCAGCAGCCCCACGCGGGGGGAACCGAACACCGGGGAGCTGTTTTTT
>many|TRBJ2-3|TRBV4-3|TRBD2
CASSQDIGTSGYTDTQYF
TGCGCCAGCAGCCAAGATATCGGGACTAGCGGGTACACAGATACGCAGTATTTT
>few|TRBJ2-7|TRBV20-1|TRBD2
CSASWAGGSYEQYF
TGCAGTGCTAGTTGGGCGGGAGGCTCCTACGAGCAGTACTTC
>many|TRBJ2-6|TRBV6-1|TRBD2
CATEREAPSGANVLTF
TGTGCGACCGAGCGGGAGGCCCCTTCGGGGGCCAACGTCCTGACTTTC
>-|TRBJ2-1|TRBV19|-
CASSRGGLASSSYNEQFF
TGTGCCAGTAGTAGGGGTGGCCTAGCGTCTAGCTCCTACAATGAGCAGTTCTTC
>few|TRBJ2-7|TRBV28|-
CASSAYEQYF
TGTGCCAGCTCTGCCTACGAGCAGTACTTC
>few|TRBJ1-2|TRBV20-1|-
CSARDRTGPNYGYTF
TGCAGTGCTAGAGACCGAACAGGACCCAACTATGGCTACACCTTC
>few|TRBJ2-3|TRBV6-2/TRBV6-3|TRBD2
CASSYSLAGERDTQYF
TGTGCCAGCAGTTACTCGCTAGCGGGGGAGAGAGATACGCAGTATTTT
>-|TRBJ2-1|TRBV20-1|-
CSAGLPPTSTYNEQFF
TGCAGTGCTGGGTTGCCCCCCACTAGCACCTACAATGAGCAGTTCTTC
>few|TRBJ2-3|TRBV7-2|-
CASSVDYYPTDTQYF
TGTGCCAGCAGCGTCGACTACTACCCCACAGATACGCAGTATTTT
>-|TRBJ2-2|TRBV30|-
CAWSPQGPGELFF
TGTGCCTGGAGTCCCCAGGGTCCCGGGGAGCTGTTTTTT
>many|TRBJ2-7|TRBV20-1|-
CSAGVEQYF
TGCAGTGCTGGGGTTGAGCAGTACTTC
>many|TRBJ2-5|TRBV6-2/TRBV6-3|-
CASSYRDKETQYF
TGTGCCAGCAGTTACCGGGACAAAGAGACCCAGTACTTC
>few|TRBJ2-5|TRBV24-1|-
CATSDPPHETQYF
TGTGCCACCAGTGATCCACCGCACGAGACCCAGTACTTC
>few|TRBJ2-7|TRBV15|TRBD1
CATSREGGGYEQYF
TGTGCCACCAGCAGAGAAGGGGGCGGGTACGAGCAGTACTTC
>few|TRBJ2-5|TRBV20-1|-
CSASLSPSRQETQYF
TGCAGTGCTAGCCTAAGCCCCTCGCGGCAAGAGACCCAGTACTTC
>-|TRBJ2-5|TRBV2|TRBD2
CATPSGVETQYF
TGTGCCACCCCGAGCGGGGTTGAGACCCAGTACTTC
>many|TRBJ2-4|TRBV7-2|TRBD2
CASSFTSGIAKNIQYF
TGTGCCAGCAGCTTTACTAGCGGGATAGCCAAAAACATTCAGTACTTC
>many|TRBJ2-7|TRBV7-3|-
CASSLSVDYEQYF
TGTGCCAGCAGCTTATCCGTAGACTACGAGCAGTACTTC
>few|TRBJ1-1|TRBV27|-
CASSMGANTEAFF
TGTGCCAGCAGTATGGGGGCGAACACTGAAGCTTTCTTT
>few|TRBJ2-3|TRBV30|-
CAWSAAADTQYF
TGTGCCTGGAGTGCAGCGGCAGATACGCAGTATTTT